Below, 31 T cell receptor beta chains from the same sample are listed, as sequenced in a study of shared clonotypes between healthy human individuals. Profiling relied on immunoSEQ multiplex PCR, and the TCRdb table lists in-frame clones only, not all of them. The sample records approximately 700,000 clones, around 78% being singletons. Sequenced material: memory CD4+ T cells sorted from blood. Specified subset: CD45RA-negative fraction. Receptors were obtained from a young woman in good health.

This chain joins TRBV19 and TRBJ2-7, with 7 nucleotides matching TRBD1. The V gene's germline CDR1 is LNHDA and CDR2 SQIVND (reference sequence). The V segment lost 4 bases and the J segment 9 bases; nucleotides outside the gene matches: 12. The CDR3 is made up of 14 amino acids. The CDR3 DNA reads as TGTGCCAGTAGTACCAGGACAGGACCCTCGGTGCAGTACTTC. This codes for CASSTRTGPSVQYF.

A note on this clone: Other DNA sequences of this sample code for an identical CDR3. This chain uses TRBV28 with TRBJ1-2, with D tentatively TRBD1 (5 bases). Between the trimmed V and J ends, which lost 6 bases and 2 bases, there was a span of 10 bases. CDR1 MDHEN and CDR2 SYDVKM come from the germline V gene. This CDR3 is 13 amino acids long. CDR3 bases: TGTGCCAGCAGCTTTGACAGCAACTATGGCTACACCTTC. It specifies CASSFDSNYGYTF.

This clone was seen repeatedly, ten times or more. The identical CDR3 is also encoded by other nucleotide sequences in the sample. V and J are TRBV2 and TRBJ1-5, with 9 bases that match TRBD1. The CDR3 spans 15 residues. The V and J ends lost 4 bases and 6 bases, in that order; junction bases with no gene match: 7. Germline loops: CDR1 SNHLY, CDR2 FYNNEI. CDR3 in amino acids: CASSGEGQGGQPQHF. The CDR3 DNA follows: TGTGCCAGCAGTGGTGAGGGACAGGGAGGTCAGCCCCAGCATTTT.

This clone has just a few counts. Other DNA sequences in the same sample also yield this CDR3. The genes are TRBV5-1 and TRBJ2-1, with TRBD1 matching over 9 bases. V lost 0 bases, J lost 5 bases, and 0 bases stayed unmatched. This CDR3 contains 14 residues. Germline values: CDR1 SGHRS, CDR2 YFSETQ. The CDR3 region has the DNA TGCGCCAGCAGCTTGGGGACAGGGGACAATGAGCAGTTCTTC. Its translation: CASSLGTGDNEQFF.

CDR3 sequence reads: CASVPRESTDTQYF. CDR3 DNA sequence: TGTGCCAGCGTCCCCCGGGAGAGCACAGATACGCAGTATTTT. The chain recombines TRBV27 with TRBJ2-3; D might be TRBD2 (6 bases). The CDR3 runs 14 residues. Trimming pared 8 bases from V and 0 bases from J, leaving 12 bases between. Per germline, CDR1 MNHEY and CDR2 SMNVEV (reference sequence).

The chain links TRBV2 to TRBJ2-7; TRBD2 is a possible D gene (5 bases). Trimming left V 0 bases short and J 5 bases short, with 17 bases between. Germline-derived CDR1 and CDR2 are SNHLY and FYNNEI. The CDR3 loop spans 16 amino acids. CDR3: CASSEARGLQADEQYF. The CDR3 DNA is TGTGCCAGCAGTGAAGCCAGAGGACTCCAGGCTGACGAGCAGTACTTC.

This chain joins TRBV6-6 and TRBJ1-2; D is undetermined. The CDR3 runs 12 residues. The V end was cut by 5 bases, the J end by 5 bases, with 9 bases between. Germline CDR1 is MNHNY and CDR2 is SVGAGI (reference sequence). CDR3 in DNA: TGTGCCAGCAGTCCCATAGATTATGGCTACACCTTC. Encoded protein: CASSPIDYGYTF.

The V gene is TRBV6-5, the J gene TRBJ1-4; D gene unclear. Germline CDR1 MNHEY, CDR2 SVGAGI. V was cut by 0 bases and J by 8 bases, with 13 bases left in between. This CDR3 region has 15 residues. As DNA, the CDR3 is TGTGCCAGCAGTTACTCCGTGGCAGGAAACGAAAAACTGTTTTTT. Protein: CASSYSVAGNEKLFF.

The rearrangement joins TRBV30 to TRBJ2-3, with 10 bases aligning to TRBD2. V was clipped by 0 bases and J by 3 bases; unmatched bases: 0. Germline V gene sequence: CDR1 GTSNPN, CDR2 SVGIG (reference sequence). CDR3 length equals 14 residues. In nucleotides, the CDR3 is TGTGCCTGGAGTGTACTAGCGGGAACAGATACGCAGTATTTT. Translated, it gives CAWSVLAGTDTQYF.

The CDR3 reads CASSYRQEHYGYTF. The DNA for the CDR3 is TGTGCCAGCAGCTATCGACAGGAGCACTATGGCTACACCTTC. The rearrangement joins TRBV11-2 to TRBJ1-2; a possible D gene is TRBD1 (6 bases). CDR3 size: 14 residues. V lost 4 bases, J lost 3 bases, and 12 bases lay in between. Germline CDR1 is SGHAT and CDR2 is FQNNGV.

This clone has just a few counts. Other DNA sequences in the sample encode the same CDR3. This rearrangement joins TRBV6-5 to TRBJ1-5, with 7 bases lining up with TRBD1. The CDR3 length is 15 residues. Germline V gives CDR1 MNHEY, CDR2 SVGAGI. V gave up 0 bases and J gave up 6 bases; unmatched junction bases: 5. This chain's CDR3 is CASSYSRQGVQPQHF. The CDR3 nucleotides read TGTGCCAGCAGTTACTCCCGACAGGGTGTTCAGCCCCAGCATTTT.

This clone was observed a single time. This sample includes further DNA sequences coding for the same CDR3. This chain's CDR3 is CASSETSGLSYEQYF. The DNA of the CDR3 is TGCGCCAGCAGTGAAACTAGCGGCCTTTCCTACGAGCAGTACTTC. V and J are TRBV10-1 and TRBJ2-7; 8 bases map to TRBD2. This CDR3 spans 15 amino acids. Germline trimming cut 3 bases from V and 1 base from J; bases unmatched to any gene: 5. Germline V gene data show CDR1 as WNHNN and CDR2 as SYGVQD (reference sequence).

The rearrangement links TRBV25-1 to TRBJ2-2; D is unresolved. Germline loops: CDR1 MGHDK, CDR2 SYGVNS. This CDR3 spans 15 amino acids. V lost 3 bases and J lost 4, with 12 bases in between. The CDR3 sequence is CASSDTGATTGELFF. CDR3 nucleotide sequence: TGTGCCAGCAGTGATACGGGCGCCACCACCGGGGAGCTGTTTTTT.

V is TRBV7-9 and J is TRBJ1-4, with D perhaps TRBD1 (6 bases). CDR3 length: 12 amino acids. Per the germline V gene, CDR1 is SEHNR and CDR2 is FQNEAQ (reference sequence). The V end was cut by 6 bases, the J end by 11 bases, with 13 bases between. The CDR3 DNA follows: TGTGCCAGCAGTCGGGACATCCGGAAACTGTTTTTT. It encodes CASSRDIRKLFF.

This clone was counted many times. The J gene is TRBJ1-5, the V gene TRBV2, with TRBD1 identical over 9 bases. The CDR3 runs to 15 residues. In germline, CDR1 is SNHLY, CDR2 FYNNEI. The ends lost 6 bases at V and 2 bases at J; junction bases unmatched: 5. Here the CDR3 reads CASRGTGNGNQPQHF. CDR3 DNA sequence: TGTGCCAGCAGAGGGACAGGGAACGGCAATCAGCCCCAGCATTTT.

The CDR3 protein is CASSSGQGGPYEQYF. The CDR3 bases are TGTGCCAGCAGCTCCGGACAGGGGGGCCCCTACGAGCAGTACTTC. The chain links TRBV28 to TRBJ2-7; 10 positions match TRBD1. This CDR3 spans 15 amino acids. Germline V CDR1 and CDR2: MDHEN, SYDVKM. After removal of 6 bases from V and 2 bases from J, the junction contained 7 bases not matched to a gene. Looking up the rest from reference TRBV28 and TRBJ2-7 gives the full variable domain: DVKVTQSSRYLVKRTGEKVFLECVQDMDHENMFWYRQDPGLGLRLIYFSYDVKMKEKGDIPEGYSVSREKKERFSLILESASTNQTSMYLCASSSGQGGPYEQYFGPGTRLTVT.

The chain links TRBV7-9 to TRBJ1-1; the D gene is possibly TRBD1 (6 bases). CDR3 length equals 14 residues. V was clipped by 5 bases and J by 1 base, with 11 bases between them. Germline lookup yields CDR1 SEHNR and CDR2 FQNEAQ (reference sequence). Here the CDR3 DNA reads TGTGCCAGCAGCCAGGACAGATCGAACACTGAAGCTTTCTTT. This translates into CASSQDRSNTEAFF.

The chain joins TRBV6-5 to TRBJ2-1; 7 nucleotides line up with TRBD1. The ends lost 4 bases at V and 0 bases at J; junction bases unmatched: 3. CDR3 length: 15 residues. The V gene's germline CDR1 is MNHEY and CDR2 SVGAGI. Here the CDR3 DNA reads TGTGCCAGCAGTTCGGGACAGAGCTCCTACAATGAGCAGTTCTTC. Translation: CASSSGQSSYNEQFF.

As DNA, the CDR3 is TGTGCCAGCAGCTTAAGGACTAGCGGGAGTCTGGGAGAGACCCAGTACTTC. This translates into CASSLRTSGSLGETQYF. The chain couples TRBV13 to TRBJ2-5; the match to TRBD2 covers 13 bases. There are 17 residues in the CDR3. In germline, CDR1 is PRHDT, CDR2 FYEKMQ (reference sequence). V shed 2 bases, J shed 4 bases, and the junction held 7 bases outside the gene matches.

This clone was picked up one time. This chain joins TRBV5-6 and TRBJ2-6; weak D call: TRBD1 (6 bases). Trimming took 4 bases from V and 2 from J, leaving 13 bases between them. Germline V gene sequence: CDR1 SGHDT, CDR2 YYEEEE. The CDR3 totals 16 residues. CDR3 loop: CASSLNPGAGANVLTF. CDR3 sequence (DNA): TGTGCCAGCAGCCTAAATCCAGGGGCTGGGGCCAACGTCCTGACTTTC.

The CDR3 is CASSFPIDPGLASGGELFF. In DNA, the CDR3 is TGTGCCAGCAGTTTCCCAATCGACCCTGGACTAGCGTCCGGCGGGGAGCTGTTTTTT. The rearrangement joins TRBV28 to TRBJ2-2; 9 nucleotides align to TRBD2. V was clipped by 3 bases and J by 7 bases; unmatched bases: 18. Germline V gene lookup returns CDR1 MDHEN and CDR2 SYDVKM. The CDR3 is made up of 19 amino acids. Complete variable domain (other parts from reference TRBV28 and TRBJ2-2): DVKVTQSSRYLVKRTGEKVFLECVQDMDHENMFWYRQDPGLGLRLIYFSYDVKMKEKGDIPEGYSVSREKKERFSLILESASTNQTSMYLCASSFPIDPGLASGGELFFGEGSRLTVL.

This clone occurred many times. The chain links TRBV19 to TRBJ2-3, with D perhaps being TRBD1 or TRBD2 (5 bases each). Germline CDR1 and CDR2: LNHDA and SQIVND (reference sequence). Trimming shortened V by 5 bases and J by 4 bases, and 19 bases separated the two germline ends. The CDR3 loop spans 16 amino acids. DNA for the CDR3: TGTGCCAGTAGTCCCTCTTGGGGGAGTAGCGCAGATACGCAGTATTTT. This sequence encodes CASSPSWGSSADTQYF.

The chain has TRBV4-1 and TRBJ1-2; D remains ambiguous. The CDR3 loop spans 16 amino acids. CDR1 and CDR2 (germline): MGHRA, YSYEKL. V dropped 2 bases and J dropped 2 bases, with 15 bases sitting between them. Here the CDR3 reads CASSQTGRSENYGYTF. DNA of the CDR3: TGCGCCAGCAGCCAAACCGGGCGGAGCGAAAACTATGGCTACACCTTC.

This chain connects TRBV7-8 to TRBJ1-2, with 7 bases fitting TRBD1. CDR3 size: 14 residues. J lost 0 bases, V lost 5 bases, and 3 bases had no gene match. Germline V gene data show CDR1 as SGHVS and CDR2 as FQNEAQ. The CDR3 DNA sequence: TGTGCCAGCAGCCCAGGGGGGACTAACTATGGCTACACCTTC. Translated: CASSPGGTNYGYTF.

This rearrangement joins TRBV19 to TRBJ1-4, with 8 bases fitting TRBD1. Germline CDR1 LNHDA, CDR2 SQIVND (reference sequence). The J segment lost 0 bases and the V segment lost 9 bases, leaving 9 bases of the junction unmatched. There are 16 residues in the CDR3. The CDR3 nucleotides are TGTGCCAGCGGACAGGGAACTATATCAACTAATGAAAAACTGTTTTTT. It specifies CASGQGTISTNEKLFF.

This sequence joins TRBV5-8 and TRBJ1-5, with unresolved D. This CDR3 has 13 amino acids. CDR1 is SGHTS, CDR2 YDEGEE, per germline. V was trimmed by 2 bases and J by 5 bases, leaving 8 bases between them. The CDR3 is CASSFGRDQPQHF. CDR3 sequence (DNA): TGTGCCAGCAGCTTCGGACGGGATCAGCCCCAGCATTTT.

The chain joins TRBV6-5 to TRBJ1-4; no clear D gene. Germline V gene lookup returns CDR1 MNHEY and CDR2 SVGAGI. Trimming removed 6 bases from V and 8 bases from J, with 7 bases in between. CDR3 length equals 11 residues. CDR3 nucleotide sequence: TGTGCCAGCAGCCCCTCCGAAAAACTGTTTTTT. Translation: CASSPSEKLFF.

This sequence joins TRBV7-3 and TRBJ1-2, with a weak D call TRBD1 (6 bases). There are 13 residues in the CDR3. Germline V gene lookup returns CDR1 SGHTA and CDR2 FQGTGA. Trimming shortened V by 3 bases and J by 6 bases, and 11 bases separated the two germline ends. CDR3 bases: TGTGCCAGCAGCTTTGACAGGCAGAATGGCTACACCTTC. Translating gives CASSFDRQNGYTF.

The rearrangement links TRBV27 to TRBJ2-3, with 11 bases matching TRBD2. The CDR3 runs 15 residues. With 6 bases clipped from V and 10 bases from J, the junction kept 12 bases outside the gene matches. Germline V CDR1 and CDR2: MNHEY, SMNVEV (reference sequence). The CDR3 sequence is CASSHQLAGESPQYF. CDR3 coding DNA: TGTGCCAGCAGCCACCAACTAGCGGGGGAGAGCCCGCAGTATTTT.

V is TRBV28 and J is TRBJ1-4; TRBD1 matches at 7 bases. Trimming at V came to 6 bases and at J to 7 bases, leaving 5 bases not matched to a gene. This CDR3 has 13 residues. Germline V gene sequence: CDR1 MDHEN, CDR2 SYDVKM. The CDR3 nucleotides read TGTGCCAGCAGAACCGACAGGGCTGAAAAACTGTTTTTT. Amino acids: CASRTDRAEKLFF.

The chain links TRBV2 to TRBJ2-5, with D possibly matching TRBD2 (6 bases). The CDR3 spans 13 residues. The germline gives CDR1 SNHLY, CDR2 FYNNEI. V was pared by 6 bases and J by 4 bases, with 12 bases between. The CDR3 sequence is CASSGGSGETQYF. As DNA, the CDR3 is TGTGCCAGCAGCGGAGGGAGCGGAGAGACCCAGTACTTC.